The 27 T cell receptor beta chains below all came from one sample that was sequenced in a study of blood T cells in healthy people across ages. Using a J-beta primer mix together with a sample-barcoded 5' primer, a second PCR was run for roughly 7 to 11 cycles. TCRdb re-called the 5' RACE reads with MiXCR, one entry per CDR3 protein. The top ten hold less than 15% of the sample, which has fewer than 750,000 distinct CDR3 sequences, roughly half seen once. The sample consisted of blood. Receptor source: an elderly woman in good health.

V and J are TRBV7-2 and TRBJ2-3; a possible D gene is TRBD2 (7 bases). This CDR3 has 15 residues. Trimming left V 0 bases short and J 5 bases short, with 12 bases between. Per the germline V gene, CDR1 is SGHTA and CDR2 is FQGNSA. This CDR3 is CASSLAGGAIDTQYF. The CDR3 DNA sequence: TGTGCCAGCAGCTTAGCGGGGGGGGCCATAGATACGCAGTATTTT.

A remark on this clonotype: A read error is possible here, since a much larger clone lies one base away. It is likely a read error, because the conserved phenylalanine at the end of the CDR3 is missing. The rearrangement joins TRBV28 to TRBJ2-5; D is perhaps TRBD1 or TRBD2 (5 bases each). The V gene's germline CDR1 is MDHEN and CDR2 SYDVKM. This CDR3 has 16 residues. V lost 2 bases to trimming and J lost 2 bases, with 15 bases between them. CDR3 nucleotide sequence: TGTGCCAGCAGTTTAACGACAGCGAGGGGACAAGAGACCCAGTACTTA. Translating it yields CASSLTTARGQETQYL.

In this sample, this clonotype turned up a few times. The chain uses TRBV29-1 and TRBJ2-7; D perhaps matches TRBD1 (5 bases). Looked up from germline, CDR1 is SQVTM and CDR2 is ANQGSEA. The CDR3 consists of 12 residues. V lost 4 bases and J lost 6, with 13 bases in between. The CDR3 nucleotides are TGCAGCGTTGTCTCAGAAGGGGCCGAGCAGTACTTC. Protein product: CSVVSEGAEQYF.

This clonotype was detected many times. CDR3 loop: CSVEAAGPHYEQYF. CDR3 in DNA: TGCAGCGTTGAAGCCGCGGGCCCTCACTACGAGCAGTACTTC. The rearrangement joins TRBV29-1 to TRBJ2-7, with a weak D call TRBD2 (5 bases). The CDR3 is made up of 14 amino acids. In germline, CDR1 is SQVTM, CDR2 ANQGSEA. Deletions cut 1 base from V and 3 bases from J, with 13 bases between.

This clonotype has a count of ten or more. V is TRBV2 and J is TRBJ1-5, with a possible D match to TRBD1 (5 bases). This CDR3 region has 14 residues. Per germline, CDR1 SNHLY and CDR2 FYNNEI. Deletions cut 4 bases from V and 0 bases from J, with 7 bases between. The CDR3 is CASSGGDSNQPQHF. The CDR3 DNA reads TGTGCCAGCAGTGGGGGGGATAGCAATCAGCCCCAGCATTTT. The variable domain in full, completed from reference TRBV2 and TRBJ1-5, reads EPEVTQTPSHQVTQMGQEVILRCVPISNHLYFYWYRQILGQKVEFLVSFYNNEISEKSEIFDDQFSVERPDGSNFTLKIRSTKLEDSAMYFCASSGGDSNQPQHFGDGTRLSIL.

To note about this clonotype: With a much larger clone just one base away, this may be a read error. The rearrangement links TRBV25-1 to TRBJ2-1, with 9 bases lining up with TRBD1. Germline assignment: CDR1 MGHDK and CDR2 SYGVNS. This CDR3 contains 15 residues. This CDR3 is CAGSELGQGSDEQFF. The DNA of the CDR3 is TGTGCCGGCAGTGAACTGGGACAGGGTAGTGATGAGCAGTTCTTC. Full variable domain (missing parts from reference TRBV25-1 and TRBJ2-1): EADIYQTPRYLVIGTGKKITLECSQTMGHDKMYWYQQDPGMELHLIHYSYGVNSTEKGDLSSESTVSRIRTEHFPLTLESARPSHTSQYLCAGSELGQGSDEQFFGPGTRLTVL.

There are many counts of this clonotype. The gene calls are TRBV10-3 and TRBJ2-3; D is possibly TRBD2 (7 bases). Germline lookup yields CDR1 ENHRY and CDR2 SYGVKD. The CDR3 is 12 amino acids. V was shortened by 6 bases and J by 10 bases, with 14 bases between the two germline ends. CDR3 sequence: CAIRHREGAQYF. The CDR3 DNA reads as TGTGCCATCAGACACAGGGAGGGTGCGCAGTATTTT.

The chain is built from TRBV11-2 and TRBJ2-5, with unresolved D. Germline V gives CDR1 SGHAT, CDR2 FQNNGV. V lost 3 bases and J lost 5, with 7 bases in between. The CDR3 totals 12 residues. The CDR3 nucleotides read TGTGCCAGCAGCTTTGATTGGGAGACCCAGTACTTC. As protein: CASSFDWETQYF.

This clonotype was observed many times. The gene calls are TRBV2 and TRBJ2-1; tentative D call: TRBD2 (6 bases). The V gene's germline CDR1 is SNHLY and CDR2 FYNNEI. V dropped 5 bases and J dropped 9 bases, with 11 bases sitting between them. CDR3 length equals 12 residues. The CDR3 loop reads CASSLGSSEQFF. CDR3 in DNA: TGTGCCAGCAGTCTCGGGAGTAGTGAGCAGTTCTTC.

This clonotype showed up many times. The chain combines TRBV6-5 with TRBJ2-2, with D possibly being TRBD2 (5 bases). Germline V gives CDR1 MNHEY, CDR2 SVGAGI. V shed 1 base and J shed 2 bases, with 8 bases lying between them. The CDR3 has 15 residues. CDR3 sequence reads: CASSYFRGNTGELFF. CDR3 nucleotides: TGTGCCAGCAGTTACTTTCGGGGTAACACCGGGGAGCTGTTTTTT.

The J gene is TRBJ2-7, the V gene TRBV7-9; D is unresolved. The CDR3 totals 14 residues. Germline CDR1 and CDR2: SEHNR and FQNEAQ (reference sequence). Trimming took off 0 bases at V and 5 bases at J, with 11 bases between the two ends. The DNA of the CDR3 is TGTGCCAGCAGCTTAGCCCGAGACATGGACGAGCAGTACTTC. Its translation: CASSLARDMDEQYF.

The CDR3 is CAWGAGDTQYF. CDR3 DNA: TGTGCTTGGGGGGCCGGAGATACGCAGTATTTT. The V and J genes are TRBV3-1 and TRBJ2-3; D may be TRBD1 or TRBD2 (6 bases each). Germline values: CDR1 LGHDT, CDR2 YNNKEL (reference sequence). The CDR3 length is 11 residues.

The V and J genes are TRBV7-3 and TRBJ1-3; D is possibly TRBD1 (6 bases). V lost 2 bases to trimming and J lost 0 bases, with 11 bases between them. The CDR3 length is 16 residues. Germline V gives CDR1 SGHTA, CDR2 FQGTGA. The CDR3 region is CASSLGGGISGNTIYF. In nucleotides, the CDR3 is TGTGCCAGCAGCTTAGGGGGCGGCATCTCTGGAAACACCATATATTTT.

The count of this clonotype is one. V usage is TRBV4-2 and J usage is TRBJ2-1; possibly TRBD2 for D (6 bases). Trimming shortened V by 2 bases and J by 4 bases, and 12 bases separated the two germline ends. The CDR3 has 15 residues. Germline V gene sequence: CDR1 LGHNA, CDR2 YNFKEQ. The CDR3 DNA is TGTGCCAGCAGCCAAATTAGCGGAAGATACAATGAGCAGTTCTTC. This translates into CASSQISGRYNEQFF.

V is TRBV2 and J is TRBJ2-4; perhaps TRBD2 as D (6 bases). The end of the DNA fits TRBJ2-5 better, so the J call may be wrong. This CDR3 has 14 amino acids. Germline CDR1 and CDR2: SNHLY and FYNNEI. CDR3 in amino acids: CARRIGTSQETQYF. CDR3 bases: TGTGCCAGACGAATTGGGACTTCCCAAGAGACCCAGTACTTC.

This clonotype was seen many times. The gene calls are TRBV20-1 and TRBJ1-5; 9 bases fit TRBD1. Germline trimming cut 5 bases from V and 2 bases from J; bases unmatched to any gene: 1. The CDR3 is made up of 13 amino acids. Germline V gene data show CDR1 as DFQATT and CDR2 as SNEGSKA (reference sequence). The CDR3 spells CSAWTGGNQPQHF. DNA for the CDR3: TGCAGTGCTTGGACAGGGGGCAATCAGCCCCAGCATTTT.

The J gene is TRBJ1-2, the V gene TRBV2; D possibly corresponds to TRBD1 (5 bases). The CDR3 length is 15 residues. V lost 2 bases and J lost 7, with 17 bases in between. Germline assignment: CDR1 SNHLY and CDR2 FYNNEI. CDR3 amino acids: CASSERTGASGGYTF. The DNA of the CDR3 is TGTGCCAGCAGTGAAAGAACAGGCGCCTCGGGTGGCTACACCTTC.

This clonotype was observed at least ten times. The rearrangement uses TRBV5-1 and TRBJ2-3; D possibly corresponds to TRBD2 (6 bases). The length of the CDR3 is 14 residues. Germline V gene data show CDR1 as SGHRS and CDR2 as YFSETQ. V lost 3 bases, J lost 6 bases, and 14 bases lay in between. As DNA, the CDR3 is TGCGCCAGCAGCTACAAACCCGCGGGGGATACGCAGTATTTT. Protein sequence: CASSYKPAGDTQYF.

V and J are TRBV9 and TRBJ2-7, with TRBD2 as a possible D gene (6 bases). This CDR3 region has 14 residues. Germline V gene data show CDR1 as SGDLS and CDR2 as YYNGEE. V was cut by 2 bases and J by 2 bases, with 11 bases left in between. CDR3: CASSVAWGAYEQYF. CDR3 DNA sequence: TGTGCCAGCAGCGTGGCTTGGGGGGCCTACGAGCAGTACTTC.

The chain joins TRBV10-3 to TRBJ2-3, with D perhaps being TRBD1 or TRBD2 (5 bases each). This CDR3 has 15 amino acids. Per the germline V gene, CDR1 is ENHRY and CDR2 is SYGVKD. The germline V and J ends were trimmed by 5 bases and 4 bases, with 16 bases remaining between them. CDR3 region: CAISKDGAGSDTQYF. CDR3 DNA sequence: TGTGCCATCAGTAAGGACGGGGCGGGCTCAGATACGCAGTATTTT.

The V and J genes are TRBV5-4 and TRBJ2-1, with a possible D match to TRBD2 (5 bases). The CDR3 extends over 12 amino acids. Germline assignment: CDR1 SGHNT and CDR2 YYREEE (reference sequence). The V end lost 2 bases, the J end lost 9 bases, and 9 bases lay between the germline ends. This CDR3 is CASSLASFEQFF. CDR3 coding DNA: TGTGCCAGCAGCTTAGCTAGCTTTGAGCAGTTCTTC.

This clonotype was seen once. Possible read error: a much larger clone is one base away. The chain joins TRBV10-2 to TRBJ2-4; 11 bases line up with TRBD1. The J call is uncertain, as TRBJ2-7 better fits the DNA end. The germline gives CDR1 WSHSY, CDR2 SAAADI. The CDR3 totals 14 residues. The CDR3 DNA sequence: TGCGCCAGCAGTGAGTCGGGACAGGGGGACGAGCAGTACTTC. As protein: CASSESGQGDEQYF.

This clonotype was observed a few times. The V call is TRBV5-1, the J call TRBJ2-1; 8 bases map to TRBD1. The CDR3 contains 15 residues. V lost 4 bases to trimming and J lost 8 bases; unmatched junction nucleotides: 11. Germline lookup yields CDR1 SGHRS and CDR2 YFSETQ. Written as DNA, the CDR3 is TGCGCCAGCAGCCCGGGACAGGTTAGGTACGATGAGCAGTTCTTC. It is translated as CASSPGQVRYDEQFF.

This clonotype showed up just a few times. A much larger clone differs by one base, so this may be a read error. The chain couples TRBV20-1 to TRBJ2-1; TRBD1 matches 8 bases. CDR1 is DFQATT and CDR2 is SNEGSKA in the germline V gene (reference sequence). The CDR3 runs to 15 residues. J gave up 7 bases and V 3 bases, and 11 bases lay outside the gene matches. CDR3 region: CSASTGQGAGNEQFF. The CDR3 DNA reads as TGCAGTGCTAGTACTGGTCAGGGGGCGGGTAATGAGCAGTTCTTC.

The chain uses TRBV20-1 and TRBJ2-4; possibly TRBD1 for D (6 bases). Gene TRBJ2-7 matches the end of the DNA better, so the J call may be wrong. This CDR3 has 13 residues. Germline V gene sequence: CDR1 DFQATT, CDR2 SNEGSKA (reference sequence). The CDR3 nucleotides are TGCAGTGCCCGCGAAACAGGGCAGATCGAGCAGTACTTC. Amino acid sequence: CSARETGQIEQYF.

This clonotype was detected many times. The genes are TRBV3-1 and TRBJ1-2, with D hard to call. The germline V gene encodes CDR1 LGHDT and CDR2 YNNKEL (reference sequence). Trimming stripped 2 bases from V and 8 bases from J, with 15 bases between. This CDR3 comprises 14 residues. The CDR3 region has the DNA TGTGCCAGCAGCCAATGGACTGGGGTCGAGGGCTACACCTTC. This translates into CASSQWTGVEGYTF. The full variable domain, completed using reference TRBV3-1 and TRBJ1-2, is DTAVSQTPKYLVTQMGNDKSIKCEQNLGHDTMYWYKQDSKKFLKIMFSYNNKELIINETVPNRFSPKSPDKAHLNLHINSLELGDSAVYFCASSQWTGVEGYTFGSGTRLTVV.

This clonotype occurred once. This clone may be a read error of a much larger clone one base away. The rearrangement joins TRBV2 to TRBJ2-7, with unresolved D. The J call is doubtful: the DNA matches TRBJ2-5 better. From germline, CDR1 is SNHLY and CDR2 FYNNEI. The CDR3 is 14 amino acids. CDR3 residues: CAANAVRVRETQYF. CDR3 in DNA: TGTGCCGCCAACGCAGTACGGGTTCGGGAGACCCAGTACTTC.